A few counts support the clone carrying this T cell receptor beta chain. Its target is not known. V gave up 4 bases and J gave up 4 bases, with 9 bases separating them. Germline lookup yields CDR1 SGHDT and CDR2 YYEEEE. CDR3 size: 12 residues. The data were taken from a study of identical twins. Study-level results: With abundant cord blood beta clonotypes, insertions were fewer; memory repertoires showed no such pattern. Invariant MAIT and iNKT cells may have partly biased zero-insertion analyses.

It was template switching that added a universal primer site, and there were unique molecular identifiers on the cDNA. In TCRdb, the 5' RACE reads were re-called with MiXCR into one record per CDR3 protein. The sample has a few hundred thousand distinct CDR3 sequences, 9% to 15% seen once; the top ten hold 6% to 9%. The same specimen was also included in a second study, on yellow fever vaccine responses in identical twins.

The sample taken for sequencing was CD8+ T cells sorted from blood. This receptor was obtained from a woman younger than 35 in good health. The chain couples TRBV5-6 to TRBJ2-7; D not resolved. The CDR3 loop is CASSLYTYEQYF. The CDR3 coding sequence is TGTGCCAGCAGCCTCTACACATACGAGCAGTACTTC.